One sample yielded the 20 T cell receptor beta chains listed below, sequenced in a study of human thymus T cells. Thymus tissue was removed during corrective cardiac surgery. Assay: immunoSEQ multiplex PCR; the TCRdb copy retains only in-frame clones and omits some. The sample consists of fewer than 85,000 clones, 90% to 95% of them appearing once. The sequenced material came from thymus tissue. Receptor source: a girl in the first two years of life with a congenital heart defect but otherwise immunologically healthy.

The chain employs TRBV5-1 and TRBJ1-2; 7 nucleotides agree with TRBD1. With V trimmed by 4 bases and J by 1 base, 10 bases remained unmatched. The length of the CDR3 is 16 residues. CDR1 SGHRS and CDR2 YFSETQ come from the germline V gene. The CDR3 loop is CASSLYHRGINYGYTF. The CDR3 nucleotides are TGCGCCAGCAGCCTCTACCACAGGGGCATTAACTATGGCTACACCTTC.

J is TRBJ1-1 and V is TRBV27; TRBD1 agrees at 7 bases. The CDR3 extends over 12 amino acids. Losses at the gene ends were 8 bases for V and 4 bases for J; bases not matched to a gene: 4. Germline CDR1 is MNHEY and CDR2 is SMNVEV (reference sequence). CDR3 protein: CASYRGPTEAFF. The CDR3, as DNA: TGTGCCAGCTACAGGGGACCCACTGAAGCTTTCTTT.

The chain recombines TRBV6-5 with TRBJ1-4; D is ambiguous. The length of the CDR3 is 13 residues. Looked up from germline, CDR1 is MNHEY and CDR2 is SVGAGI. Trimming left V 6 bases short and J 8 bases short, with 13 bases between. CDR3 nucleotide sequence: TGTGCCAGCAGCCCCGATGGAGGGGAAAAACTGTTTTTT. The encoded protein is CASSPDGGEKLFF.

The J gene is TRBJ2-7, the V gene TRBV18; 7 bases are a match to TRBD1. Germline V gene data show CDR1 as KGHSH and CDR2 as LQKENI. The CDR3 spans 19 residues. V lost 2 bases to trimming and J lost 0 bases; unmatched junction nucleotides: 16. The CDR3 reads CASSPGKGTDRLSSYEQYF. The DNA of the CDR3 is TGTGCCAGCTCACCAGGGAAGGGGACAGACCGTTTAAGCTCCTACGAGCAGTACTTC.

The count of this clone is one. The chain couples TRBV4-2 to TRBJ2-4; D call uncertain. Trimming removed 4 bases at V and 2 bases at J, with 9 bases between. Germline loops: CDR1 LGHNA, CDR2 YNFKEQ. This CDR3 is 14 amino acids long. DNA of the CDR3: TGTGCCAGCAGCCCGGAAAAAACCAAAAACATTCAGTACTTC. Translated, it gives CASSPEKTKNIQYF.

The chain employs TRBV5-1 and TRBJ1-2; TRBD1 might be the D (6 bases). V was clipped by 2 bases and J by 6 bases, with 11 bases between them. CDR3 size: 13 residues. Looked up from germline, CDR1 is SGHRS and CDR2 is YFSETQ. CDR3 region: CASSFGQKNGYTF. The CDR3 bases are TGCGCCAGCAGCTTTGGACAGAAGAATGGCTACACCTTC.

The rearrangement links TRBV11-2 to TRBJ2-1; 9 bases map to TRBD2. This CDR3 has 15 amino acids. Per the germline V gene, CDR1 is SGHAT and CDR2 is FQNNGV. V was pared by 2 bases and J by 5 bases, with 4 bases of the junction left unmatched. The CDR3 region has the DNA TGTGCCAGCAGCTTACGGCTAGCGGGGAACAATGAGCAGTTCTTC. It codes for CASSLRLAGNNEQFF.

This chain uses TRBV6-6 with TRBJ1-4; D remains unclear. This CDR3 spans 14 amino acids. V gave up 5 bases and J gave up 4 bases, with 11 bases separating them. Germline CDR1 and CDR2: MNHNY and SVGAGI (reference sequence). The CDR3, as DNA: TGTGCCAGCAGTGACTTGGGAGGTAATGAAAAACTGTTTTTT. It yields the protein CASSDLGGNEKLFF.

This chain uses TRBV10-3 with TRBJ1-3, with a possible D match to TRBD1 (6 bases). The CDR3 is 16 residues long. Germline lookup yields CDR1 ENHRY and CDR2 SYGVKD. V gave up 8 bases and J gave up 4 bases, with 21 bases separating them. This chain's CDR3 is CAIGQRQVPSGNTIYF. CDR3 nucleotides: TGTGCCATCGGCCAAAGACAGGTTCCGTCGGGAAACACCATATATTTT.

This rearrangement joins TRBV19 to TRBJ2-5; weak D call: TRBD1 (7 bases). The CDR3 totals 14 residues. Germline values: CDR1 LNHDA, CDR2 SQIVND (reference sequence). V gave up 4 bases and J gave up 2 bases, with 11 bases separating them. CDR3 DNA sequence: TGTGCCAGTAGTACCCAGGGGGGTCAAGAGACCCAGTACTTC. Protein sequence: CASSTQGGQETQYF. The full variable domain, in which reference TRBV19 and TRBJ2-5 provide the parts outside the CDR3, is DGGITQSPKYLFRKEGQNVTLSCEQNLNHDAMYWYRQDPGQGLRLIYYSQIVNDFQKGDIAEGYSVSREKKESFPLTVTSAQKNPTAFYLCASSTQGGQETQYFGPGTRLLVL.

The V and J genes are TRBV15 and TRBJ1-5, with D unresolved. Germline-derived CDR1 and CDR2 are LNHNV and YYDKDF (reference sequence). This CDR3 is built from 15 residues. V gave up 1 base and J gave up 2 bases, with 9 bases separating them. In nucleotides, the CDR3 is TGTGCCACCAGCAGAGGGTTAATGGGCAATCAGCCCCAGCATTTT. Translation: CATSRGLMGNQPQHF.

The chain's CDR3 is CASSLKPRTSGSLNTGELFF. The CDR3, as DNA: TGTGCCAGCAGCCTGAAGCCAAGGACTAGCGGGAGCCTGAACACCGGGGAGCTGTTTTTT. The chain couples TRBV5-4 to TRBJ2-2; 13 nucleotides line up with TRBD2. The CDR3 is made up of 20 amino acids. V lost 4 bases and J lost 1; bases outside the gene matches: 13. Per the germline V gene, CDR1 is SGHNT and CDR2 is YYREEE (reference sequence).

CDR3 coding DNA: TGCGCCAGCAGCCAATTGGGGGGGCTAGCGGGAAGCTACAATGAGCAGTTCTTC. This sequence encodes CASSQLGGLAGSYNEQFF. V is TRBV5-1 and J is TRBJ2-1; 9 bases fit TRBD2. V trimming: 4 bases; J trimming: 3 bases; junction bases outside the gene matches: 14. The length of the CDR3 is 18 residues. Germline assignment: CDR1 SGHRS and CDR2 YFSETQ.

The rearrangement joins TRBV29-1 to TRBJ2-7; D is possibly TRBD1 or TRBD2 (6 bases each). The CDR3 loop spans 14 amino acids. The germline gives CDR1 SQVTM, CDR2 ANQGSEA. The germline V and J ends were trimmed by 6 bases and 5 bases, with 20 bases remaining between them. CDR3 sequence (DNA): TGCAGCGTCGCCTCTCCGGGCCGGGGGCACGAGCAGTACTTC. The encoded protein is CSVASPGRGHEQYF.

This clone occurred once. The CDR3 protein is CASSIVAGDGEQFF. The CDR3, as DNA: TGTGCCAGTAGTATAGTAGCGGGAGACGGTGAGCAGTTCTTC. V and J are TRBV19 and TRBJ2-1; TRBD2 matches at 9 bases. With 1 base clipped from V and 9 bases from J, the junction kept 4 bases outside the gene matches. The germline gives CDR1 LNHDA, CDR2 SQIVND (reference sequence). CDR3 length: 14 amino acids.

The chain joins TRBV21-1 to TRBJ2-7. TRBV21-1 is termed a pseudogene. This CDR3 is built from 14 residues. Here the CDR3 DNA reads TGTGCCAGCAGCAACGGCTGGGGTGTGGACGAGCAGTACTTC. Encoded protein: CASSNGWGVDEQYF.

J is TRBJ1-5 and V is TRBV11-3, with 10 bases fitting TRBD1. Germline V gene data show CDR1 as SGHNT and CDR2 as YENEEA. This CDR3 spans 20 amino acids. After removal of 2 bases from V and 4 bases from J, the junction contained 17 bases not matched to a gene. The DNA of the CDR3 is TGTGCCAGCAGCTTAACGTGGGACAGGGGCCACACACGCACAAATCAGCCCCAGCATTTT. Translation gives CASSLTWDRGHTRTNQPQHF.

This chain connects TRBV28 to TRBJ1-1; the match to TRBD1 covers 8 bases. CDR3 length: 16 amino acids. V lost 3 bases to trimming and J lost 1 base; unmatched junction nucleotides: 7. Germline values: CDR1 MDHEN, CDR2 SYDVKM. CDR3 DNA sequence: TGTGCCAGCAGTTTCCCGACAGGGGCGGAGAACACTGAAGCTTTCTTT. Its translation: CASSFPTGAENTEAFF. Looking up the rest from reference TRBV28 and TRBJ1-1 gives the full variable domain: DVKVTQSSRYLVKRTGEKVFLECVQDMDHENMFWYRQDPGLGLRLIYFSYDVKMKEKGDIPEGYSVSREKKERFSLILESASTNQTSMYLCASSFPTGAENTEAFFGQGTRLTVV.

This rearrangement joins TRBV25-1 to TRBJ2-4; D remains unclear. Per the germline V gene, CDR1 is MGHDK and CDR2 is SYGVNS. Trimming stripped 5 bases from V and 0 bases from J, with 14 bases between. This CDR3 comprises 16 residues. In DNA form, the CDR3 reads TGTGCCAGCAGTCCTTCCGCGACTCTAGCCAAAAACATTCAGTACTTC. It is translated as CASSPSATLAKNIQYF.

The J gene is TRBJ1-5, the V gene TRBV19; weak D call: TRBD1 (5 bases). Germline CDR1 and CDR2: LNHDA and SQIVND (reference sequence). This CDR3 is 12 amino acids long. The V end was cut by 4 bases, the J end by 6 bases, with 7 bases between. This chain's CDR3 is CASSRGSQPQHF. The CDR3 DNA reads as TGTGCCAGTAGTAGGGGGAGTCAGCCCCAGCATTTT.